This TCR beta chain was captured by sequencing in a study of monozygotic twins with inflammatory bowel disease (dated by TCRdb to the late 2010s). Regarding the complete study: A total of 28 monozygotic twin pairs were included in the full study, comprising nine German pairs (four IBD-concordant, five IBD-discordant) and 19 IBD-discordant Danish pairs. The search for disease-associated traits relied mainly on comparing IBD patients with their genetically identical healthy co-twins within discordant pairs. Each individual had, on average, about 151 000 unique TCRalpha sequences and 181 000 unique TCRbeta sequences available for analysis. Points the paper makes about the study in general: The analysis was unable to tell apart different T cell subtypes. Compared with healthy twins, IBD patients shared fewer clonotypes with other individuals, and the difference was most pronounced in patients with signs of disease activity. TCRbeta repertoire diversity, by inverse Simpson index, was decreased in IBD patients compared with their healthy co-twins. Concordant and discordant twins showed no difference in repertoire similarity, possibly because of limited statistical power. Because patients were on differing immunosuppressive treatments, the repertoires may have picked up extra background noise and inter-individual variability. The results gave no support for a single strong signal or clonotype linked to IBD.

The germline V gene (reference sequence) specifies DFQATT as CDR1 and SNEGSKA as CDR2. CDR3 length: 13 amino acids, cysteine to phenylalanine. Only the protein is on record. From each donor, an approximately 2.4 ml peripheral blood sample was collected into PAXgene tubes and kept at -80 degrees C. Total RNA was isolated from whole blood with the PAXgene blood miRNA kit on an automated QIAcube, without T cell sorting. Peripheral blood from monozygotic twin pairs concordant or discordant for inflammatory bowel disease was subjected to deep TCRalpha and TCRbeta repertoire profiling with unique molecular barcoding. Smoking habits were recorded for all twin pairs, with individuals classified as current, former or never smokers. Libraries were constructed by 5' RACE. For each TCR library, approximately 3,700 ng of total RNA was used. cDNA was synthesized with SMARTScribe reverse transcriptase in eight separate reactions per sample. During cDNA synthesis, template switching introduced unique molecular identifiers that contained a 6-nucleotide sample barcode. Amplification of TCRalpha and TCRbeta cDNA involved two nested PCRs of around 15 and 9 cycles, and each PCR was followed by bead purification. Before amplification, the cDNA was both treated with uracil DNA-glycosylase and purified with the QIAquick PCR purification kit. The second PCR added Illumina TruSeq-compatible adapters along with sample-specific barcodes. Library quality and concentration were checked on TapeStation and Qubit, and libraries were pooled at about 4.9 ng each. The pooled libraries were sequenced with 2 x 100 bp reads and custom sequencing primers on an Illumina HiSeq2500 single-index Rapid Run. As for the original processing: MiGEC version 1.2.6 was used for UMI-based consensus assembly, which corrected PCR and sequencing errors. MiXCR version 2.1.1 handled V(D)J alignment, clonotype assembly and CDR3 extraction. Gene usage, clonotype sharing and MAIT/NKT TCR abundance were normalised by analysing the top 1000, 10 000 and 20 000 clonotypes per sample. After downsampling to 27 000 UMIs, diversity was calculated as the inverse Simpson index using the vegan R package. Paired Mann-Whitney U tests on discordant twin pairs were used, with Benjamini-Hochberg multiple-testing correction. Once TCRdb had reprocessed the reads, it stored one entry per CDR3 protein sequence and supplied no DNA. The V and J calls reflect TCRdb's pipeline rather than the authors' work. In this sample's table one finds around 100,000 distinct CDR3 sequences. 1.5% to 2% of the sample is in the top ten clones.

Turning to this clonotype: Its target antigen remains unknown.

The source material was blood. The sequence derives from a human donor with ulcerative colitis or Crohn's disease, or a healthy co-twin of an affected twin (not recorded which). The rearrangement joined TRBV20-1 to TRBJ2-5; TCRdb reports TRBD1, a call that lacks DNA to check it against. The CDR3: CSAPKQGQETQYF.